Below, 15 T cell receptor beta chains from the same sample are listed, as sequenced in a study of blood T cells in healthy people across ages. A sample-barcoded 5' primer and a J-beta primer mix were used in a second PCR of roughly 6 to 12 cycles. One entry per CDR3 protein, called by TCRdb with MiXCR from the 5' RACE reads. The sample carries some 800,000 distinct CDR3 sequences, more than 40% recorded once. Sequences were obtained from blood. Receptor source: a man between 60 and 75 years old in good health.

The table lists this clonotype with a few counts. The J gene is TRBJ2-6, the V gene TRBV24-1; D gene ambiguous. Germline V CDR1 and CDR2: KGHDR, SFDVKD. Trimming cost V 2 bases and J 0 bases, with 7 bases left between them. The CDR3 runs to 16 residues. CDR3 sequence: CATSDWGTSGANVLTF. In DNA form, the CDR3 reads TGTGCCACCAGTGATTGGGGTACCTCTGGGGCCAACGTCCTGACTTTC.

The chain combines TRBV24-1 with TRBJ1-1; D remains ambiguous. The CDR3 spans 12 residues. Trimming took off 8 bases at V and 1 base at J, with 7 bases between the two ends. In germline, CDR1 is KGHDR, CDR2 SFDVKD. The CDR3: CATNSQNTEAFF. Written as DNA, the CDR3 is TGTGCCACCAACAGCCAGAACACTGAAGCTTTCTTT.

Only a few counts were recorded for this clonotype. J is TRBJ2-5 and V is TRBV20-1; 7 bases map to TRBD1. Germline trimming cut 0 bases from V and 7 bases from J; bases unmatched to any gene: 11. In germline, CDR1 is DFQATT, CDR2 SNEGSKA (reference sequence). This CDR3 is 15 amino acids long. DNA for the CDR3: TGCAGTGCTAGAGATGCCGGGACAGCAAAGCCGACCCAGTACTTC. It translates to CSARDAGTAKPTQYF.

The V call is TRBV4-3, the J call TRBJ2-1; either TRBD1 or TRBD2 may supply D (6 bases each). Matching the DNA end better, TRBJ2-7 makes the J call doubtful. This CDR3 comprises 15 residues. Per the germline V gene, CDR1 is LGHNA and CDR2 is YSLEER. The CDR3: CASSQDRGVYNEQYF. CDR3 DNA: TGCGCCAGCAGCCAAGATAGGGGGGTATACAATGAGCAGTACTTC.

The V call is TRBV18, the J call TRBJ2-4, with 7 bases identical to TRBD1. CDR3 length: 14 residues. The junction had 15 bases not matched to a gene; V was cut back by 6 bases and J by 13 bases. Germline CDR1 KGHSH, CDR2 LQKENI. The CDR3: CASSRQGYYNEQYF. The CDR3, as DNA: TGTGCCAGCTCGAGACAGGGATACTACAATGAGCAGTACTTC.

CDR3 residues: CSVATTAAEKLFF. The CDR3 bases are TGCAGCGTTGCCACAACAGCTGCGGAAAAACTGTTTTTT. The chain carries TRBV29-1 and TRBJ1-4; D is uncertain. Trimming took off 4 bases at V and 8 bases at J, with 14 bases between the two ends. This CDR3 is 13 amino acids long. Germline V gives CDR1 SQVTM, CDR2 ANQGSEA.

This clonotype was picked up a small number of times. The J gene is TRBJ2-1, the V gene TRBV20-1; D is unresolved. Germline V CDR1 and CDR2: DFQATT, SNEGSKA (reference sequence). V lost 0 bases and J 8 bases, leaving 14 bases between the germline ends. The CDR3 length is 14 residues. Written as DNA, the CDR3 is TGCAGTGCTAGAGATGTGGCGGAGAGTTATGAGCAGTTCTTC. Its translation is CSARDVAESYEQFF.

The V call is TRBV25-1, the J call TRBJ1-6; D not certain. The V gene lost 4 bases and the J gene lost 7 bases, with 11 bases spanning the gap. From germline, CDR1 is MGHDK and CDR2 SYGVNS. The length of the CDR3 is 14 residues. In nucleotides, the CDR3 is TGTGCCAGCAGTGGGAATGGACGAAATTCACCCCTCCACTTT. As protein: CASSGNGRNSPLHF. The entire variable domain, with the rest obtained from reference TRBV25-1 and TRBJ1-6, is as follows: EADIYQTPRYLVIGTGKKITLECSQTMGHDKMYWYQQDPGMELHLIHYSYGVNSTEKGDLSSESTVSRIRTEHFPLTLESARPSHTSQYLCASSGNGRNSPLHFGNGTRLTVT.

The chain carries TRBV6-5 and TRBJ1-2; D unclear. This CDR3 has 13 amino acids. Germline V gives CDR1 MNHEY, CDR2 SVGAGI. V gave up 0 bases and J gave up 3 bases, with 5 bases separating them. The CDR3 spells CASSYSWDYGYTF. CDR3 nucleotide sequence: TGTGCCAGCAGTTACTCTTGGGACTATGGCTACACCTTC.

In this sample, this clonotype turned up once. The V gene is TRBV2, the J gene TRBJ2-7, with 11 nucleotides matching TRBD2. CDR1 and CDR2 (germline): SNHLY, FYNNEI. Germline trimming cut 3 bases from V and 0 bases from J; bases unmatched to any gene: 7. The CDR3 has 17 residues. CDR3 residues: CASSDGLAGGLSYEQYF. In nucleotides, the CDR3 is TGTGCCAGCAGTGATGGGCTAGCGGGGGGCCTCTCCTACGAGCAGTACTTC.

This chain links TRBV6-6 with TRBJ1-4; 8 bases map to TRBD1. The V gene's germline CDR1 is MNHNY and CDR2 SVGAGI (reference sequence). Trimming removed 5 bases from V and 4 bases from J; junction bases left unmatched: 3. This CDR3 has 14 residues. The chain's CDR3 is CASSLQGGNEKLFF. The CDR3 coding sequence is TGTGCCAGCAGTCTACAGGGGGGTAATGAAAAACTGTTTTTT.

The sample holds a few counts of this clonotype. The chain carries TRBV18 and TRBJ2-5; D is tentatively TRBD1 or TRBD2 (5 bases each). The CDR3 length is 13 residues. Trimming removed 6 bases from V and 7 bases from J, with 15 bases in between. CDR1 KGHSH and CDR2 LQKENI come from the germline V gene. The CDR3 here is CASSPGPPGTQYF. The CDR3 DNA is TGTGCCAGCTCCCCGGGACCGCCGGGGACCCAGTACTTC. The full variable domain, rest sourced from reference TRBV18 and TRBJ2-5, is NAGVMQNPRHLVRRRGQEARLRCSPMKGHSHVYWYRQLPEEGLKFMVYLQKENIIDESGMPKERFSAEFPKEGPSILRIQQVVRGDSAAYFCASSPGPPGTQYFGPGTRLLVL.

The CDR3: CASSPPPGSYNEQFF. CDR3 DNA sequence: TGTGCCAGCAGCCCCCCCCCGGGCTCCTACAATGAGCAGTTCTTC. The V gene is TRBV7-2, the J gene TRBJ2-1; no clear D. The germline gives CDR1 SGHTA, CDR2 FQGNSA. Between the trimmed V and J ends, which lost 5 bases and 0 bases, there was a span of 11 bases. The CDR3 totals 15 residues.

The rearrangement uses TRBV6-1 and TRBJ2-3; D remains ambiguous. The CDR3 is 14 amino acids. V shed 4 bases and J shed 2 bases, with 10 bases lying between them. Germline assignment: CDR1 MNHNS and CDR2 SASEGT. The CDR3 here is CASSARRFTDTQYF. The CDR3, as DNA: TGTGCCAGCAGTGCTCGACGGTTCACAGATACGCAGTATTTT.

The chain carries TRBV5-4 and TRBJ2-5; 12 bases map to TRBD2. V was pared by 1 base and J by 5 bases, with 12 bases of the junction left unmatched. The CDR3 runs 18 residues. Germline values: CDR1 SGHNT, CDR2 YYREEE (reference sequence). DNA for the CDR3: TGTGCCAGCAGCTTGCAAGGACTAGCGGGGACCTGGCAGGAGACCCAGTACTTC. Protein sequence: CASSLQGLAGTWQETQYF.